These 7 T cell receptor beta chains originate from one sample sequenced in a study of cytomegalovirus exposure and HLA in healthy donors. Measured with immunoSEQ multiplex PCR; TCRdb has only the in-frame clones, and not every one. The table has 200,000 to 250,000 clones, approximately 88% seen once; the top ten hold over 12%. What was sequenced was PBMCs. These receptors were taken from a woman in her 30s in good health and CMV-seropositive.

CDR3 DNA: TGTGCCAGCTCATCTCTTCGGGGGGCTGAGTACGAGCAGTACTTC. Its protein product is CASSSLRGAEYEQYF. The chain couples TRBV18 to TRBJ2-7; D perhaps matches TRBD2 (7 bases). In germline, CDR1 is KGHSH, CDR2 LQKENI. The germline V and J ends were trimmed by 5 bases and 4 bases, with 18 bases remaining between them. The CDR3 runs 15 residues.

This CDR3 reads CASSQGPGQGEYGYTF. The DNA of the CDR3 is TGCGCCAGCAGCCAAGGGCCGGGACAGGGTGAATATGGCTACACCTTC. This sequence joins TRBV4-1 and TRBJ1-2, with 9 nucleotides matching TRBD1. The junction had 8 bases not matched to a gene; V was cut back by 1 base and J by 5 bases. The length of the CDR3 is 16 residues. Germline V gene lookup returns CDR1 MGHRA and CDR2 YSYEKL.

V is TRBV5-1 and J is TRBJ1-1; D remains ambiguous. Deletions cut 4 bases from V and 1 base from J, with 14 bases between. Per germline, CDR1 SGHRS and CDR2 YFSETQ. The CDR3 is made up of 15 amino acids. Here the CDR3 DNA reads TGCGCCAGCAGCCCAGGTGTCTCGGGGAACACTGAAGCTTTCTTT. Encoded protein: CASSPGVSGNTEAFF.

This chain uses TRBV9 with TRBJ2-7; TRBD1 matches 8 bases. Germline V CDR1 and CDR2: SGDLS, YYNGEE. With V trimmed by 3 bases and J by 2 bases, 4 bases remained unmatched. The CDR3 contains 14 residues. Here the CDR3 reads CASSARDRTYEQYF. CDR3 nucleotide sequence: TGTGCCAGCAGCGCCCGGGACAGGACCTACGAGCAGTACTTC. The complete variable domain, with remaining parts taken from reference TRBV9 and TRBJ2-7, reads DSGVTQTPKHLITATGQRVTLRCSPRSGDLSVYWYQQSLDQGLQFLIQYYNGEERAKGNILERFSAQQFPDLHSELNLSSLELGDSALYFCASSARDRTYEQYFGPGTRLTVT.

V gene TRBV6-1 combines with J gene TRBJ2-5; 10 bases are shared with TRBD1. The CDR3 has 16 amino acids. The V segment lost 2 bases and the J segment 5 bases; nucleotides outside the gene matches: 8. CDR1 and CDR2 from the germline V gene are MNHNS and SASEGT. The CDR3 nucleotides are TGTGCCAGCAGTGAAAATAAGGGACAGGGGCCGGAGACCCAGTACTTC. Encoded protein: CASSENKGQGPETQYF.

This clone was detected a few times. This chain links TRBV28 with TRBJ1-5, with a weak D call TRBD1 (5 bases). CDR3 length: 14 amino acids. CDR1 and CDR2 (germline): MDHEN, SYDVKM. V was shortened by 6 bases and J by 6 bases, with 15 bases between the two germline ends. The DNA of the CDR3 is TGTGCCAGCAGCTCGGGGGATTCAACTCAGCCCCAGCATTTT. It is translated as CASSSGDSTQPQHF.

The V call is TRBV9, the J call TRBJ2-1, with 8 bases fitting TRBD2. Per germline, CDR1 SGDLS and CDR2 YYNGEE. This CDR3 spans 17 amino acids. With V trimmed by 0 bases and J by 3 bases, 8 bases remained unmatched. The CDR3 here is CASSVGVTGGSYNEQFF. CDR3 nucleotide sequence: TGTGCCAGCAGCGTAGGTGTGACGGGAGGGAGCTACAATGAGCAGTTCTTC.